This entry features one T cell receptor beta chain sequence. The data stem from a study of blood T cell repertoires in COVID-19. CDR1 is SGHNT and CDR2 is YENEEA in the germline V gene. The CDR3 loop spans 15 amino acids. V was pared by 5 bases and J by 8 bases, with 9 bases of the junction left unmatched. Individuals aged about 18 to 95 years were recruited from 20 to 25 US areas. The study counted Cohort 3 donors as recovered given two negative PCRs, clearance, or symptom resolution. TCRdb's table, derived via immunoSEQ multiplex PCR, lists solely in-frame clones and lacks some. The sample contains 350,000 or so clones, 92% of which appear only once.

Sequencing was done on a sample of PBMCs or T cells enriched from blood (not recorded which). The rearrangement uses TRBV11-3 and TRBJ1-6; 7 nucleotides match TRBD1. This clonotype was obtained from a woman under 40 who had recovered from COVID-19. The CDR3 region has the DNA TGTGCCAGCAGCGCCGACAGGGAGAGGGATTCACCCCTCCACTTT. It specifies CASSADRERDSPLHF.